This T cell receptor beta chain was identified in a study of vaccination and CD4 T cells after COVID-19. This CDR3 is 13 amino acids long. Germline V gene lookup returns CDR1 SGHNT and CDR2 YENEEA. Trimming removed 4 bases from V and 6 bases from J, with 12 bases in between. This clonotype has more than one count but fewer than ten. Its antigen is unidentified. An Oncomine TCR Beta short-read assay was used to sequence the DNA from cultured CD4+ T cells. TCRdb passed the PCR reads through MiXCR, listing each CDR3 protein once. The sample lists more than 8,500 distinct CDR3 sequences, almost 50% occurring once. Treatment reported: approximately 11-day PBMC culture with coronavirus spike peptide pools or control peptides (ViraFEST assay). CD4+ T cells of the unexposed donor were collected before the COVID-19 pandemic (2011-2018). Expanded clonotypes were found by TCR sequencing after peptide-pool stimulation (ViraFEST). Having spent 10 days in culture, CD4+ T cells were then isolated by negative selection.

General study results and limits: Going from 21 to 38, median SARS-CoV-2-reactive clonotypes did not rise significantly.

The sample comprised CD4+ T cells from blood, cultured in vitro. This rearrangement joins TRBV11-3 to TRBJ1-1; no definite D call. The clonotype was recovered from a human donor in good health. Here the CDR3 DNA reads TGTGCCAGCAGCTCGCCAAGAGCCCCTGAAGCTTTCTTT. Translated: CASSSPRAPEAFF.